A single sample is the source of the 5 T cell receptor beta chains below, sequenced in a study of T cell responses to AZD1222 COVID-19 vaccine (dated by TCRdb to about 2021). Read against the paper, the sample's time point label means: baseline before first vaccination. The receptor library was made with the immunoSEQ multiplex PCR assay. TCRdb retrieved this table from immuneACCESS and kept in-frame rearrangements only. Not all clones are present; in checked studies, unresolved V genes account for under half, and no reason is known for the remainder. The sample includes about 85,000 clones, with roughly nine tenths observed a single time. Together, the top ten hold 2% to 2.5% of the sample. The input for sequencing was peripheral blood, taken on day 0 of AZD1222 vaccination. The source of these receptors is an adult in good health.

Here the CDR3 DNA reads TGCGCCAGCAGCCGGAACGGCGGGGCTAGCGGAGAAGAAGAGCAGTTCTTC. Protein product: CASSRNGGASGEEEQFF. The V call is TRBV4-3, the J call TRBJ2-1; TRBD2 matches 7 bases. V trimming: 4 bases; J trimming: 10 bases; junction bases outside the gene matches: 19. The CDR3 is made up of 17 amino acids. The germline V gene has CDR1 LGHNA and CDR2 YSLEER.

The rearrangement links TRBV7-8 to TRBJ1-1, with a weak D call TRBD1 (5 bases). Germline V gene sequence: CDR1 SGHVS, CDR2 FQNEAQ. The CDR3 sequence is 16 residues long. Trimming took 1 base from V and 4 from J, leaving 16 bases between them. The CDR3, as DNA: TGTGCCAGCAGCTTAGTGTCGCAGGGCTCGAGCACTGAAGCTTTCTTT. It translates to CASSLVSQGSSTEAFF.

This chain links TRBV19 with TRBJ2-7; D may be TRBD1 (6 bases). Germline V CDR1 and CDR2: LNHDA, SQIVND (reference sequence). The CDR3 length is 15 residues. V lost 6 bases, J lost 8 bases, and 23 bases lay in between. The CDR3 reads CASRSQHNRETKQYF. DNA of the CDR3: TGTGCCAGTAGAAGTCAGCATAACAGGGAGACGAAGCAGTACTTC.

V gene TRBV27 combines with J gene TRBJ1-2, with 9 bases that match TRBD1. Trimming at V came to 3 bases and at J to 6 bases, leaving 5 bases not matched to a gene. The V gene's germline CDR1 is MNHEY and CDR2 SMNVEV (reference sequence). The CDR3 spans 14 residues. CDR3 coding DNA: TGTGCCAGCAGTTTCGACAGGGGGAGGGATGGCTACACCTTC. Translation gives CASSFDRGRDGYTF.

The CDR3, as DNA: TGTGCCAGCAGGCCCCCGGAAGGGGGCGGCTATGGCTACACCTTC. Protein sequence: CASRPPEGGGYGYTF. The chain joins TRBV6-5 to TRBJ1-2; 7 bases agree with TRBD1. Germline CDR1 and CDR2: MNHEY and SVGAGI. The CDR3 is made up of 15 amino acids. After removal of 6 bases from V and 4 bases from J, the junction contained 11 bases not matched to a gene.